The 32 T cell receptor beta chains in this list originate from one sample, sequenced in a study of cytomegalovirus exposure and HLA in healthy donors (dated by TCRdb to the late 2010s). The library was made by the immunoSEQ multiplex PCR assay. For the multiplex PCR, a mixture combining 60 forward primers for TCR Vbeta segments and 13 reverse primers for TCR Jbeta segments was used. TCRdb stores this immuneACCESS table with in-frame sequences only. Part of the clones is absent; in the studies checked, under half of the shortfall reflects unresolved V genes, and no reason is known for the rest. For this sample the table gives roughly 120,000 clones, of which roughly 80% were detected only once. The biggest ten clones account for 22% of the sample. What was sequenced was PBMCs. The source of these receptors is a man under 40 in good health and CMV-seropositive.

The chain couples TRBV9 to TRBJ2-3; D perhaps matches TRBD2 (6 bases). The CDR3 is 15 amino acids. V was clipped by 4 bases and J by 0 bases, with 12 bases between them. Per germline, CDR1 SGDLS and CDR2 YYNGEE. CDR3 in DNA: TGTGCCAGCAGCCTCTACGGAGGGAGCACAGATACGCAGTATTTT. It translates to CASSLYGGSTDTQYF. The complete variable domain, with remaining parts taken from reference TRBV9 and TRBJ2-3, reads DSGVTQTPKHLITATGQRVTLRCSPRSGDLSVYWYQQSLDQGLQFLIQYYNGEERAKGNILERFSAQQFPDLHSELNLSSLELGDSALYFCASSLYGGSTDTQYFGPGTRLTVL.

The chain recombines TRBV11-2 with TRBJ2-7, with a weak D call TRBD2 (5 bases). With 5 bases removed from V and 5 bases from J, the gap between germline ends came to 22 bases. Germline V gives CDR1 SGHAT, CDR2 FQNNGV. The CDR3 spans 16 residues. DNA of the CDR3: TGTGCCAGCAGCCACTCTCTAGGGCCTTACGGGGACGAGCAGTACTTC. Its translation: CASSHSLGPYGDEQYF.

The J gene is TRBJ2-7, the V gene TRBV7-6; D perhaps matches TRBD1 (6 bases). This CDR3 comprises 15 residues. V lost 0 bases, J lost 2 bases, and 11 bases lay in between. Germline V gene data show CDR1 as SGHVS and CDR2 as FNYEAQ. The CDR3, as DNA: TGTGCCAGCAGCTTAGCCCCGGGACACACCTACGAGCAGTACTTC. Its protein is CASSLAPGHTYEQYF.

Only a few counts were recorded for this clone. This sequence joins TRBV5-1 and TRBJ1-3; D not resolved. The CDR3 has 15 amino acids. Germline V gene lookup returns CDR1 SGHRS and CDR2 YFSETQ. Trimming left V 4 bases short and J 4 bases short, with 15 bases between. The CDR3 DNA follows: TGCGCCAGCAGCGTGCAAGCGTTAGGAGGAAACACCATATATTTT. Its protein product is CASSVQALGGNTIYF.

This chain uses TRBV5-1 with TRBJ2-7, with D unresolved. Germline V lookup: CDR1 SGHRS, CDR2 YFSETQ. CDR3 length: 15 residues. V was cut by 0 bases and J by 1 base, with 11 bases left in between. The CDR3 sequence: CASSLAESLSYEQYF. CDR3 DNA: TGCGCCAGCAGCTTGGCTGAGAGTCTATCCTACGAGCAGTACTTC.

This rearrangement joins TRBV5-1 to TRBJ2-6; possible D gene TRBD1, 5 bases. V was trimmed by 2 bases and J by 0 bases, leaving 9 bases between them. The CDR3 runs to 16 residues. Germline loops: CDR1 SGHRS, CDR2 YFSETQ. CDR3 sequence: CASSFQQVSGANVLTF. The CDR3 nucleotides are TGCGCCAGCAGCTTCCAACAGGTCTCTGGGGCCAACGTCCTGACTTTC. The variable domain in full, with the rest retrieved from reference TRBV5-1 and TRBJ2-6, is KAGVTQTPRYLIKTRGQQVTLSCSPISGHRSVSWYQQTPGQGLQFLFEYFSETQRNKGNFPGRFSGRQFSNSRSEMNVSTLELGDSALYLCASSFQQVSGANVLTFGAGSRLTVL.

CDR3 sequence: CASSDGTPNYGYTF. The DNA of the CDR3 is TGTGCCAGCAGCGACGGGACACCTAACTATGGCTACACCTTC. The chain couples TRBV9 to TRBJ1-2; possible D gene TRBD1, 6 bases. V lost 3 bases to trimming and J lost 0 bases, with 9 bases between them. CDR1 and CDR2 (germline): SGDLS, YYNGEE. The CDR3 sequence is 14 residues long.

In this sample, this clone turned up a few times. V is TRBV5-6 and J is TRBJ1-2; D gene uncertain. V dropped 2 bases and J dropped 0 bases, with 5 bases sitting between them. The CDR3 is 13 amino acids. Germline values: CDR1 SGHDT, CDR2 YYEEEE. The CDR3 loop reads CASSFQSNYGYTF. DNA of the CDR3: TGTGCCAGCAGCTTCCAGTCTAACTATGGCTACACCTTC.

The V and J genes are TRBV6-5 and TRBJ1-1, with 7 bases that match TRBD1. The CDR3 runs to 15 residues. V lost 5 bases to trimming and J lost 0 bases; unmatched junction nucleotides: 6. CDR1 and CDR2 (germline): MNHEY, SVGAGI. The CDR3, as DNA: TGTGCCAGCAGTGCTAGACAGGGTTTGAACACTGAAGCTTTCTTT. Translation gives CASSARQGLNTEAFF.

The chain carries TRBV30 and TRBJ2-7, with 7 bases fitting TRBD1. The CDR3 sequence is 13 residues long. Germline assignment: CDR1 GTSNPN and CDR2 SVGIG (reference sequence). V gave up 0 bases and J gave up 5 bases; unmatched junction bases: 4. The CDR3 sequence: CAWSVRQGDEQYF. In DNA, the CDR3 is TGTGCCTGGAGTGTAAGACAGGGAGACGAGCAGTACTTC.

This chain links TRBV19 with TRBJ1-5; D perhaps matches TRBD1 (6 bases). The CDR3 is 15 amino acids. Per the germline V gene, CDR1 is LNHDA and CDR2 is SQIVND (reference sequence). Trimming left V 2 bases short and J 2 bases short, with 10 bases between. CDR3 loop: CASSILAGGNQPQHF. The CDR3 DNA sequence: TGTGCCAGTAGTATACTGGCAGGGGGCAATCAGCCCCAGCATTTT.

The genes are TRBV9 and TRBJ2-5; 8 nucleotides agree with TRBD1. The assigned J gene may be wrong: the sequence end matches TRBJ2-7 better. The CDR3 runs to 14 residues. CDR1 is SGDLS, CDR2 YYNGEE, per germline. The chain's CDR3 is CASSVGQGGYEQYF. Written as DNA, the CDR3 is TGTGCCAGCAGCGTCGGACAGGGTGGGTACGAGCAGTACTTC.

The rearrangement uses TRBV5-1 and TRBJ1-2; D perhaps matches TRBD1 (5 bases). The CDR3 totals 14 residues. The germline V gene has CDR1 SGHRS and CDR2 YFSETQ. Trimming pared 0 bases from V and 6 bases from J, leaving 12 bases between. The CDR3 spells CASSLALGEDGYTF. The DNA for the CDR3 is TGCGCCAGCAGCTTGGCCTTAGGGGAGGATGGCTACACCTTC.

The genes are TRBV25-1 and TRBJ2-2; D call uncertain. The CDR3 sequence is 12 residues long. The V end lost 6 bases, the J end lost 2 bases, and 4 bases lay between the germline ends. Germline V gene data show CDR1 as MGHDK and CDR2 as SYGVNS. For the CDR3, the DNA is TGTGCCAGCAGATTAAACACCGGGGAGCTGTTTTTT. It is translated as CASRLNTGELFF. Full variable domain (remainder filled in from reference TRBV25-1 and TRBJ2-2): EADIYQTPRYLVIGTGKKITLECSQTMGHDKMYWYQQDPGMELHLIHYSYGVNSTEKGDLSSESTVSRIRTEHFPLTLESARPSHTSQYLCASRLNTGELFFGEGSRLTVL.

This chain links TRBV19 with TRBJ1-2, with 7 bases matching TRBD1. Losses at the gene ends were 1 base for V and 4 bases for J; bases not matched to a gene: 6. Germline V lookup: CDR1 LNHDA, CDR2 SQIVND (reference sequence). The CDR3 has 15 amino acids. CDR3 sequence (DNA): TGTGCCAGTAGTATAGCCGACAGGGTTTCCTATGGCTACACCTTC. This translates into CASSIADRVSYGYTF.

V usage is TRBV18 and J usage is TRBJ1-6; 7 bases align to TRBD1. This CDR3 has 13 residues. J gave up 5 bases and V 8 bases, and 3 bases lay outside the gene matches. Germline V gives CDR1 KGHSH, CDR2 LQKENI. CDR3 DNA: TGTGCCAGCACGGGACAGAATAATTCACCCCTCCACTTT. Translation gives CASTGQNNSPLHF.

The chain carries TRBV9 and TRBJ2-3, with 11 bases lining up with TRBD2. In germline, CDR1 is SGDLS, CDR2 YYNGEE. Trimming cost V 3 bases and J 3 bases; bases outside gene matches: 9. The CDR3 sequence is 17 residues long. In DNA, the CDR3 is TGTGCCAGCAGCGACACCCCGACTAGCGGGGAGACAGATACGCAGTATTTT. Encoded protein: CASSDTPTSGETDTQYF.

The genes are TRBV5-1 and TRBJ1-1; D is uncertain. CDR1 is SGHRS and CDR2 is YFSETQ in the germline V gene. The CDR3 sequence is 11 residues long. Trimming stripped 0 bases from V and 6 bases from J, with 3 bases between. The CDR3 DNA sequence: TGCGCCAGCAGCTTGGGGCCTGAAGCTTTCTTT. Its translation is CASSLGPEAFF.

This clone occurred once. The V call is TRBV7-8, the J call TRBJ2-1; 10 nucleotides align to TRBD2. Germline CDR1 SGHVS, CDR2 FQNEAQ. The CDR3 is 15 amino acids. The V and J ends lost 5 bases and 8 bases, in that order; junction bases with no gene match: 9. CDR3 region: CASSRASGSYYEQFF. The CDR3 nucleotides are TGTGCCAGCAGCCGTGCTAGCGGGAGTTACTATGAGCAGTTCTTC.

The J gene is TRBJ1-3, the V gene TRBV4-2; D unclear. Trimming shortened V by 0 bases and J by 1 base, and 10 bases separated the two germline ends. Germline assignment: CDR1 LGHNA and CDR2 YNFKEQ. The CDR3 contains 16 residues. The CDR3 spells CASSQDRGLSGNTIYF. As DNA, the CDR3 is TGTGCCAGCAGCCAAGATCGAGGGTTGTCTGGAAACACCATATATTTT.

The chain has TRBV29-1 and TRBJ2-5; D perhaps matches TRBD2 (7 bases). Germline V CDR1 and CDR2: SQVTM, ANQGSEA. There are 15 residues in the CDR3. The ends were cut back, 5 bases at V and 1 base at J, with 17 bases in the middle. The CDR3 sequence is CSVPGGLNFQETQYF. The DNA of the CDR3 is TGCAGCGTTCCGGGGGGCCTAAACTTCCAAGAGACCCAGTACTTC.

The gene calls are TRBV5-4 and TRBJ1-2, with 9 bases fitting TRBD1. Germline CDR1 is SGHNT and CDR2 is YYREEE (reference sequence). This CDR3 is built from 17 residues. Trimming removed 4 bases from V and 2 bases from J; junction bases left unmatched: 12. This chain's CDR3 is CASSRTGGLIVNYGYTF. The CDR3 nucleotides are TGTGCCAGCAGCCGTACAGGGGGCTTAATCGTGAACTATGGCTACACCTTC.

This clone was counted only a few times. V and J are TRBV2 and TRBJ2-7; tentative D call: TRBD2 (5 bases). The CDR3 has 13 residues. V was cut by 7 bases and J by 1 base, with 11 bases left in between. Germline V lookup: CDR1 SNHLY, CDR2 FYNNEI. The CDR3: CASTKERSYEQYF. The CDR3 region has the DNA TGTGCCAGCACGAAAGAGCGGTCCTACGAGCAGTACTTC.

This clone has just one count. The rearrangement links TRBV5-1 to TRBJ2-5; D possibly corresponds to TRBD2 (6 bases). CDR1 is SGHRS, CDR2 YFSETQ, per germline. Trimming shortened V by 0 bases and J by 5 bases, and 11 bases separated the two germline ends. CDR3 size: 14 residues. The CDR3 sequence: CASSLGERVETQYF. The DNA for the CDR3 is TGCGCCAGCAGCTTGGGGGAGCGGGTGGAGACCCAGTACTTC.

CDR3 protein: CASSQDPGGLDSPLHF. CDR3 bases: TGTGCCAGCAGCCAAGACCCAGGGGGGTTGGATTCACCCCTCCACTTT. The chain recombines TRBV4-2 with TRBJ1-6, with TRBD1 matching over 7 bases. Trimming removed 0 bases from V and 8 bases from J; junction bases left unmatched: 7. The CDR3 loop spans 16 amino acids. CDR1 and CDR2 (germline): LGHNA, YNFKEQ.

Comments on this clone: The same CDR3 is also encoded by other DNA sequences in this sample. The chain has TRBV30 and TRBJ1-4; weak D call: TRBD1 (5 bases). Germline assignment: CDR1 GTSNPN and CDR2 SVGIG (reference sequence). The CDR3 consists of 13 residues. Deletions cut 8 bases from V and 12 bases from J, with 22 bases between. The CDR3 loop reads CAGIKSGKEQLFF. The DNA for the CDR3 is TGTGCCGGCATCAAGTCAGGGAAGGAGCAACTGTTTTTT.

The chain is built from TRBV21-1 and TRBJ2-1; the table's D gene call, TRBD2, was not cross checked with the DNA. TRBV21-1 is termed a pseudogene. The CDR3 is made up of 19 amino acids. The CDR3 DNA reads TGTGCCAGCAGCAAAAAACGGACGACTAGCGGGGGAACCAACAATGAGCAGTTCTTC. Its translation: CASSKKRTTSGGTNNEQFF.

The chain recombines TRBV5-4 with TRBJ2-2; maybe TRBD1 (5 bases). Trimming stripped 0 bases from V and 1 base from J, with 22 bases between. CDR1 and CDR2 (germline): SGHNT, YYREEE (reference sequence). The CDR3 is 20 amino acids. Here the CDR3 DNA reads TGTGCCAGCAGCTTGGAGCTTTCAGCGTCGGACATGTTGAACACCGGGGAGCTGTTTTTT. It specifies CASSLELSASDMLNTGELFF.

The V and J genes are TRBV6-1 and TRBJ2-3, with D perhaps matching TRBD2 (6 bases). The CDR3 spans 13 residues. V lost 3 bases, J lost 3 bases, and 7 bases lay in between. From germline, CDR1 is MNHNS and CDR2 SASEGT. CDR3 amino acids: CASSEGGTDTQYF. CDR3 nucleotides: TGTGCCAGCAGTGAGGGGGGAACAGATACGCAGTATTTT.

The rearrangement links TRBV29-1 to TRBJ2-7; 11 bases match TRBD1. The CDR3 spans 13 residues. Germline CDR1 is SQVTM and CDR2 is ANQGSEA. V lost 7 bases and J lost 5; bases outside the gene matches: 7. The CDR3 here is CSGGTGGMDEQYF. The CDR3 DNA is TGCAGCGGAGGGACAGGGGGTATGGACGAGCAGTACTTC.

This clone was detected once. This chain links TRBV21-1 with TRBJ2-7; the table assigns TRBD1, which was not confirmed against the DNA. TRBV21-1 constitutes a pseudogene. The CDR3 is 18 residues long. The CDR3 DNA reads TGTGCCAGCAGCAAAGAGGGCAGGGGGTCCCTCAGCTCCTACGAGCAGTACGTC. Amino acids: CASSKEGRGSLSSYEQYV.

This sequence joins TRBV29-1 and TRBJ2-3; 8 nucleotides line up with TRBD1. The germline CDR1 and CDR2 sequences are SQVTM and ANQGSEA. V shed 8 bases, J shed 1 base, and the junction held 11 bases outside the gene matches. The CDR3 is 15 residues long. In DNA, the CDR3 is TGCAGCCTACAAGGACAGGGTTCCGGCACAGATACGCAGTATTTT. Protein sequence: CSLQGQGSGTDTQYF.